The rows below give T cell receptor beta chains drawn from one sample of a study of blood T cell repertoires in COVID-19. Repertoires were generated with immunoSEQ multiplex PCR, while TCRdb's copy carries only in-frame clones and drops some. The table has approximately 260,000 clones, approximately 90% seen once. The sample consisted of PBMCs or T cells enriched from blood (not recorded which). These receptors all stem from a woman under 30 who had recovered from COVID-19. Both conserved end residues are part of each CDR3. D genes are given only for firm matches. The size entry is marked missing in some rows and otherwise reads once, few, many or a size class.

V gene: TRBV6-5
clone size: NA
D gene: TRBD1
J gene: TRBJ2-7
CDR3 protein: CASSWTGKTYEQYF
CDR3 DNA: TGTGCCAGCAGTTGGACAGGAAAGACCTACGAGCAGTACTTC

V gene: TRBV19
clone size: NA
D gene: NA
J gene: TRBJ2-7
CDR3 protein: CASSPQGRQVQYF
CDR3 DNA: TGTGCCAGTAGCCCCCAGGGTAGACAGGTGCAGTACTTC

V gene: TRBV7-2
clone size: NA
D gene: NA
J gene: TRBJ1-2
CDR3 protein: CASSLARTVYGYTF
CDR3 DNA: TGTGCCAGCAGCTTAGCAAGGACAGTATATGGCTACACCTTC

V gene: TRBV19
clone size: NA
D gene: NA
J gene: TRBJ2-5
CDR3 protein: CASSTTGRRQETQYF
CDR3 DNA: TGTGCCAGTAGTACGACGGGCAGGAGGCAAGAGACCCAGTACTTC

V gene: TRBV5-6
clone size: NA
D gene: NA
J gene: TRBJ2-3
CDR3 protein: CASSLVAGFTDTQYF
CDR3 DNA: TGTGCCAGCAGCTTGGTTGCGGGATTCACAGATACGCAGTATTTT

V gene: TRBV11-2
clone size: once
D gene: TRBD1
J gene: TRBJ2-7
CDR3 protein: CASSSGTGSYEQYF
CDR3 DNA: TGTGCCAGCAGCTCCGGGACAGGGTCCTACGAGCAGTACTTC

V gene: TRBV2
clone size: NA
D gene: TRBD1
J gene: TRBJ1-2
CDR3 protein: CASSEDRGGYTF
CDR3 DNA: TGTGCCAGCAGCGAAGACAGGGGAGGCTACACCTTC

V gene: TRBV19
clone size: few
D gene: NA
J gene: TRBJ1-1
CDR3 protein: CASNRENTEAFF
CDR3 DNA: TGTGCCAGTAATCGGGAGAACACTGAAGCTTTCTTT

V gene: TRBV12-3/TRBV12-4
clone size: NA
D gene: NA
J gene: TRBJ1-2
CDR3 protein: CASRGLVVYGYTF
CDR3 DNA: TGTGCCAGCAGGGGACTCGTCGTGTATGGCTACACCTTC

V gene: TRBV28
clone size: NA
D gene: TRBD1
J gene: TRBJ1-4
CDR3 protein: CASRGTGRSTNEKLFF
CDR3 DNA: TGTGCCAGCAGAGGGACAGGGCGATCAACTAATGAAAAACTGTTTTTT

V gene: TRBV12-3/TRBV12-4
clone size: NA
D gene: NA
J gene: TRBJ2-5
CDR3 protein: CASSLQETQYF
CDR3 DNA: TGTGCCAGCAGCCTCCAAGAGACCCAGTACTTC

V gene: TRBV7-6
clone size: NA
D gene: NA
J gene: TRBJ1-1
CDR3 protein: CASSPRELNTEAFF
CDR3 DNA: TGTGCCAGCAGCCCAAGGGAGCTGAACACTGAAGCTTTCTTT

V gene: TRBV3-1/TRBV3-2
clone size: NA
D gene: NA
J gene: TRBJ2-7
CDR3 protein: CASSQQSSIRSEQYF
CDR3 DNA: TGTGCCAGCAGCCAACAGTCCTCGATTCGAAGCGAGCAGTACTTC

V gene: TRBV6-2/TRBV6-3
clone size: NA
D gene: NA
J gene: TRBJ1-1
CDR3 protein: CASSYGPGNTEAFF
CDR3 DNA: TGTGCCAGCAGTTACGGTCCCGGGAACACTGAAGCTTTCTTT

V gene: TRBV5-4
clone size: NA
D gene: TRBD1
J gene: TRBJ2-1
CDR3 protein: CASSYRDSHNEQFF
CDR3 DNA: TGTGCCAGCAGCTACCGGGACAGCCACAATGAGCAGTTCTTC

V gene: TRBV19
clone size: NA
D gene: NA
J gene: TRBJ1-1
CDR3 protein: CASSIFGRGSEAFF
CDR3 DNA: TGTGCCAGTAGTATTTTTGGCAGGGGCTCTGAAGCTTTCTTT

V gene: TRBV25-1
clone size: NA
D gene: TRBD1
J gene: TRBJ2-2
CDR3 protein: CASSWTGDTGELFF
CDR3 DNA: TGTGCCAGCAGCTGGACAGGGGACACCGGGGAGCTGTTTTTT

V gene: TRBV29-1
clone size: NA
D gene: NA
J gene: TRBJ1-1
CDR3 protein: CSVCGTVNTEAFF
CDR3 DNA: TGCAGCGTTTGCGGGACTGTGAACACTGAAGCTTTCTTT

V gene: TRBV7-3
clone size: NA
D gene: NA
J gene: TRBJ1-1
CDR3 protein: CASSPARDTEAFF
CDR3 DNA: TGTGCCAGCAGCCCAGCCAGGGACACTGAAGCTTTCTTT

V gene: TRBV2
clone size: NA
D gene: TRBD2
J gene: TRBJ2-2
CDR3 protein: CASSRLAGLAGELFF
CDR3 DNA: TGTGCCAGCAGTCGACTAGCGGGTTTGGCCGGGGAGCTGTTTTTT

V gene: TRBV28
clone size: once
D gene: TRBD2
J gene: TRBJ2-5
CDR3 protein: CASSSGGTGKGTQYF
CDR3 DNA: TGTGCCAGCAGCTCCGGGGGGACCGGGAAGGGGACCCAGTACTTC

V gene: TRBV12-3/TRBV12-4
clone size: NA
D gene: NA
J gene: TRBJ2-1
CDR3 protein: CASSSGLGVEQFF
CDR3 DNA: TGTGCCAGCAGTTCCGGGCTCGGGGTTGAGCAGTTCTTC

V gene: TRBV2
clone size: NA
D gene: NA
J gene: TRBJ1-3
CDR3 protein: CASSEAKWRMSSGNTIYF
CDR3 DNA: TGTGCCAGCAGTGAAGCGAAGTGGAGAATGAGCTCTGGAAACACCATATATTTT

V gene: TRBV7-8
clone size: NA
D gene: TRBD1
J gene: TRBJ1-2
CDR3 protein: CASSLAMGQGNYGYTF
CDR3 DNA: TGTGCCAGCAGCTTAGCAATGGGACAGGGCAACTATGGCTACACCTTC

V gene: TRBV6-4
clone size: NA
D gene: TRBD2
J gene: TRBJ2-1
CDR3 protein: CASSDSTSGDYNEQFF
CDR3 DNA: TGTGCCAGCAGTGACTCGACTAGCGGCGACTACAATGAGCAGTTCTTC

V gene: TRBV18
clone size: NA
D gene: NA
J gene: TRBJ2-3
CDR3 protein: CASSPGLGTDTQYF
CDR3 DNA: TGTGCCAGCTCACCAGGTTTAGGCACAGATACGCAGTATTTT

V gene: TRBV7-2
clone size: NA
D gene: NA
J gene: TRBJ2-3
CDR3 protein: CASSLQGFSTDTQYF
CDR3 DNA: TGTGCCAGCAGCCTACAGGGATTCAGCACAGATACGCAGTATTTT

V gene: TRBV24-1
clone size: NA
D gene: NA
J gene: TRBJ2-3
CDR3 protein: CATSRQGTDTQYF
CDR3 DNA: TGTGCCACCAGTAGACAGGGCACAGATACGCAGTATTTT

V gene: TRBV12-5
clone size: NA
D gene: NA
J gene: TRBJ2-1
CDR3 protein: CASGSGDYNEQFF
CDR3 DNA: TGTGCTAGTGGTTCCGGGGATTACAATGAGCAGTTCTTC

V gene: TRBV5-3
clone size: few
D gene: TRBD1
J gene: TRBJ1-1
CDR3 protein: CARSLGGDRARGTEAFF
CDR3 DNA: TGTGCCAGAAGCTTGGGGGGGGACAGGGCCAGAGGGACTGAAGCTTTCTTT

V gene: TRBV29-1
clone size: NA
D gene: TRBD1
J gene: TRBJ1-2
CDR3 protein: CSDRPTGTYGYTF
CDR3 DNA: TGCAGCGATCGACCGACAGGGACCTATGGCTACACCTTC

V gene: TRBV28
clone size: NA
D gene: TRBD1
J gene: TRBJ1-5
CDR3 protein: CASSRLGQGGSQPQHF
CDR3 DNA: TGTGCCAGCAGCCGCCTTGGACAGGGAGGTAGTCAGCCCCAGCATTTT

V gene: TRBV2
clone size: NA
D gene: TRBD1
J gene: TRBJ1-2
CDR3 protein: CARLDRGILNYGYTF
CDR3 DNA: TGTGCCAGATTAGACAGGGGGATTCTTAACTATGGCTACACCTTC

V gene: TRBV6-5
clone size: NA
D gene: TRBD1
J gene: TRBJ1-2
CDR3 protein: CASSPTGGEGYGYTF
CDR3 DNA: TGTGCCAGCAGCCCGACAGGGGGCGAGGGCTATGGCTACACCTTC

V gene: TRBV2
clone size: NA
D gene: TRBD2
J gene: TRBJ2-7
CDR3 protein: CASSEAVGLAGEQYF
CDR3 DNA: TGTGCCAGCAGTGAAGCCGTGGGACTAGCAGGCGAGCAGTACTTC

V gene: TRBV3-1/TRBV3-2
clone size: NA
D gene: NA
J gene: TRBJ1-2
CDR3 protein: CASSHRGGGYTF
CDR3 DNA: TGTGCCAGCAGCCACCGGGGTGGGGGCTACACCTTC

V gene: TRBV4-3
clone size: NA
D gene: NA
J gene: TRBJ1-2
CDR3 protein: CASSQVGGINYGYTF
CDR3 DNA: TGCGCCAGCAGCCAAGTTGGCGGAATTAACTATGGCTACACCTTC

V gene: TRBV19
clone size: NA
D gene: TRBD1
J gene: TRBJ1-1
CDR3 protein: CASSLRPGQGAEAFF
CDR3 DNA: TGTGCCAGTAGTCTCAGACCGGGACAGGGAGCTGAAGCTTTCTTT

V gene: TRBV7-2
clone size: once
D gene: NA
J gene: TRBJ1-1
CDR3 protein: CASSRSGLTEAFF
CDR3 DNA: TGTGCCAGCAGCAGGTCAGGTCTCACTGAAGCTTTCTTT

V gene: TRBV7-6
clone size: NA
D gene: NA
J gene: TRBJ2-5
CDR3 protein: CASSLASGGLETQYF
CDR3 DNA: TGTGCCAGCAGCTTAGCGTCGGGGGGCTTGGAGACCCAGTACTTC

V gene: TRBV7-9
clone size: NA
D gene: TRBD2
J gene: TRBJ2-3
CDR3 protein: CASSLALREEYF
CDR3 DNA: TGTGCCAGCAGCTTAGCTCTCCGGGAGGAGTATTTT

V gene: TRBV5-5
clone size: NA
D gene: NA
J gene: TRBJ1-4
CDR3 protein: CASSLGSLNEKLFF
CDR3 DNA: TGTGCCAGCAGCTTGGGCAGTCTTAATGAAAAACTGTTTTTT

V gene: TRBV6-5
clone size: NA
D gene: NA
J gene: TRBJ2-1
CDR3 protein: CASSYGRNNEQFF
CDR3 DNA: TGTGCCAGCAGTTACGGGCGAAACAATGAGCAGTTCTTC

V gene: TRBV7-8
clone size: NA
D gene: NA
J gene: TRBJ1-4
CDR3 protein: CASSLGGTFNEKLFF
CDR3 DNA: TGTGCCAGCAGCTTAGGTGGGACTTTTAATGAAAAACTGTTTTTT

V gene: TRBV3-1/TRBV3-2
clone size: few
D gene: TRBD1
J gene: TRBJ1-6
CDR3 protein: CASSRTGPDSPLHF
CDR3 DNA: TGTGCCAGCAGTCGGACAGGGCCTGATTCACCCCTCCACTTT